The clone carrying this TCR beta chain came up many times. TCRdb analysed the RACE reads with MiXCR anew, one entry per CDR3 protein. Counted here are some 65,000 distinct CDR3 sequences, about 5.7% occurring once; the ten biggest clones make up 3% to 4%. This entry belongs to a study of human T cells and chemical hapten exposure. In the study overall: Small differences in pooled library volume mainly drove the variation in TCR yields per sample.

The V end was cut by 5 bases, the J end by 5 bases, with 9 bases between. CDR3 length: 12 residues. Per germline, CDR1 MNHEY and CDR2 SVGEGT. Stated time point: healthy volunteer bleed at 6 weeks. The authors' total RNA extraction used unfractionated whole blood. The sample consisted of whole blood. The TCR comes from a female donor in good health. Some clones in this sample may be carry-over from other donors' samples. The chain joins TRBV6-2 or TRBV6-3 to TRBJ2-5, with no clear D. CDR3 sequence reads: CASSTGLETQYF. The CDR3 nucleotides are TGTGCCAGCAGTACCGGGTTGGAGACCCAGTACTTC.